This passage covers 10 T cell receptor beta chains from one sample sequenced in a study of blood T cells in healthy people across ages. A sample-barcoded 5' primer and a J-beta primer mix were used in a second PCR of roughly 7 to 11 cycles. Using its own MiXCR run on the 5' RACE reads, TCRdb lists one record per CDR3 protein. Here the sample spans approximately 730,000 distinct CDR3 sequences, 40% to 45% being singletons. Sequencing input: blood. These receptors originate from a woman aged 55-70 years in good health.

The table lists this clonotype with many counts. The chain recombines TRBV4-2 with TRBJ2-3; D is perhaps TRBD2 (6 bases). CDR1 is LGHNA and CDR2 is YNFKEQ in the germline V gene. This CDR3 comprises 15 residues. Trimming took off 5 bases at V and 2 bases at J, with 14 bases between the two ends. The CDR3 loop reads CASSSHSGTTDTQYF. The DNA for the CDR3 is TGTGCCAGCAGCTCCCATAGCGGAACCACAGATACGCAGTATTTT.

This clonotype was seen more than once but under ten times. CDR3 DNA: TGTGCCAGCAGCCGAGGGCTCGAGGGGGGTGAAGCTTTCTTT. Protein sequence: CASSRGLEGGEAFF. V usage is TRBV12-3 or TRBV12-4 and J usage is TRBJ1-1; possibly TRBD1 for D (6 bases). CDR3 size: 14 residues. Trimming left V 6 bases short and J 7 bases short, with 18 bases between.

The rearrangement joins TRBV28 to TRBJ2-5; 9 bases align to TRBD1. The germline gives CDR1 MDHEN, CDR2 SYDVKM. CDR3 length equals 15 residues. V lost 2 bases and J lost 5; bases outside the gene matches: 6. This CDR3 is CASSLEQGAEETQYF. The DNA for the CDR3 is TGTGCCAGCAGTTTAGAACAGGGGGCTGAGGAGACCCAGTACTTC.

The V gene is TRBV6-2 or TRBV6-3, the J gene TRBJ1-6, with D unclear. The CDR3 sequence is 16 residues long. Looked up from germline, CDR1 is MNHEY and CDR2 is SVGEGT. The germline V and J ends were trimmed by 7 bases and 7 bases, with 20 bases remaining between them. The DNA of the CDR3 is TGTGCCAGCACCATACGAGAGGGCGCGATCAATTCACCCCTCCACTTT. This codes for CASTIREGAINSPLHF.

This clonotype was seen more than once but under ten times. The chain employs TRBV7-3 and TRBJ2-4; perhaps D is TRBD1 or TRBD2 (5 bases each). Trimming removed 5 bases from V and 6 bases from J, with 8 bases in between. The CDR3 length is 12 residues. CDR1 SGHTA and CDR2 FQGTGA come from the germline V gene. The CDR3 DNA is TGTGCCAGCAGCAGGGACGGAAACATTCAGTACTTC. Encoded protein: CASSRDGNIQYF. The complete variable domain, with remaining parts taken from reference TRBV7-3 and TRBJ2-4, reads GAGVSQTPSNKVTEKGKYVELRCDPISGHTALYWYRQSLGQGPEFLIYFQGTGAADDSGLPNDRFFAVRPEGSVSTLKIQRTERGDSAVYLCASSRDGNIQYFGAGTRLSVL.

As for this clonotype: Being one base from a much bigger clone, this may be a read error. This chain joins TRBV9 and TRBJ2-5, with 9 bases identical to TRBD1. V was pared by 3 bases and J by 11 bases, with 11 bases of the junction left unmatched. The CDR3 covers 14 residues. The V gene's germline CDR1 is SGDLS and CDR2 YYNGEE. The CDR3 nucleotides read TGTGCCAGCAGCGCGGGACAGGGTGTCTACAAGCAGTACTTC. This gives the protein CASSAGQGVYKQYF.

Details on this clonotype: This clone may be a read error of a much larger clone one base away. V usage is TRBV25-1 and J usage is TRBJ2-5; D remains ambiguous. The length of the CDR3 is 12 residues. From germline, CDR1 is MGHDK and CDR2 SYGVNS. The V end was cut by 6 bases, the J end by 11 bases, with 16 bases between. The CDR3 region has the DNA TGTGCCAGCAGGTACTCTAGGGATGAACAGTACTTC. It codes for CASRYSRDEQYF.

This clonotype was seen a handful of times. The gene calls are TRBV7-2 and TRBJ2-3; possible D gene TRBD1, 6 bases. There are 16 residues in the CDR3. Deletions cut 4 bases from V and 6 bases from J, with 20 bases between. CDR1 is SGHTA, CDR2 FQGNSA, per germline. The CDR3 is CASSSGLRGSVDTQYF. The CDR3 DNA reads TGTGCCAGCAGCTCGGGCCTAAGGGGGAGCGTGGATACGCAGTATTTT. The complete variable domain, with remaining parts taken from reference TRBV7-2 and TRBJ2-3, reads GAGVSQSPSNKVTEKGKDVELRCDPISGHTALYWYRQSLGQGLEFLIYFQGNSAPDKSGLPSDRFSAERTGGSVSTLTIQRTQQEDSAVYLCASSSGLRGSVDTQYFGPGTRLTVL.

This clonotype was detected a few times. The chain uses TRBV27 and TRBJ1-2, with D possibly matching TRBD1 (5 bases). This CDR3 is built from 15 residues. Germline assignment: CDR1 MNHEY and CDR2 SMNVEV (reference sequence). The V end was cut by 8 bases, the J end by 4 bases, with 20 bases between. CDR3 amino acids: CASSEGAGVAYGYTF. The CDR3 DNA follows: TGTGCCAGCTCCGAAGGGGCGGGTGTGGCCTATGGCTACACCTTC.

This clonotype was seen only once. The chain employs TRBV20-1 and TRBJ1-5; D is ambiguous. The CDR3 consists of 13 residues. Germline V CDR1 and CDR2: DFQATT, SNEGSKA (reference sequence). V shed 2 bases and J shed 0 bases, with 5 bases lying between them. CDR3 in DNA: TGCAGTGCTAGACTTACTAGCAATCAGCCCCAGCATTTT. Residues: CSARLTSNQPQHF.